Sequencing of this T cell receptor (beta chain) was carried out in a study of human T cells and chemical hapten exposure. Overall study findings and caveats: DPC sensitization produced no change in TCRs with frequency above 1 in 1000.

This clonotype was picked up many times. Its antigen is unidentified. The CDR3 extends over 13 amino acids. The V gene's germline CDR1 is DFQATT and CDR2 SNEGSKA (reference sequence). V was cut by 1 base and J by 5 bases, with 6 bases left in between. The sample's time point: healthy volunteer bleed at 2 weeks. The authors extracted total RNA from unfractionated whole blood. What the library attached to individual cDNA molecules were unique molecular identifiers. Original processing methods: Per sample, the median was about 95,000 TCRs, with values from around 24,000 to 710,000. TCRdb reprocessed the RACE reads via MiXCR and lists one record per CDR3 protein. The V and J calls were determined by TCRdb, not by the authors. Here the sample spans 28,000 or so distinct CDR3 sequences, about 7% being singletons.

Sequenced sample: whole blood. The rearrangement uses TRBV20-1 and TRBJ1-6, with no clear D. The receptor's source is a human donor in good health. Some clones in this sample may be carry-over from other donors' samples. The CDR3 reads CSARGPNNSPLHF. In nucleotides, the CDR3 is TGCAGTGCTAGAGGACCAAATAATTCACCCCTCCACTTT.